One sample yielded the 4 T cell receptor beta chains listed below, sequenced in a study of CD8 T cells in Susac syndrome. An input of about 0.45 to 1 ug of RNA was subjected to reverse transcription using random hexamers. TCRdb used MiXCR to reprocess the immunoSEQ multiplex PCR reads, holding one entry per CDR3 protein. Among 160,000 or so distinct CDR3 sequences listed, about 95% were seen once. The sample comprised CD8+ T cells from PBMCs. Receptor source: a human donor with multiple sclerosis.

The chain combines TRBV3-1 with TRBJ2-5, with unresolved D. The CDR3 spans 16 residues. V was shortened by 0 bases and J by 4 bases, with 15 bases between the two germline ends. CDR1 and CDR2 (germline): LGHDT, YNNKEL (reference sequence). The CDR3: CASSQEGLSAAETQYF. The DNA for the CDR3 is TGTGCCAGCAGCCAAGAAGGTCTTAGTGCTGCAGAGACCCAGTACTTC.

J is TRBJ1-1 and V is TRBV4-2; no firm D call. V was clipped by 1 base and J by 5 bases, with 11 bases between them. The CDR3 is 14 residues long. The germline gives CDR1 LGHNA, CDR2 YNFKEQ. CDR3 DNA: TGTGCCAGCAGCCAAGCAAAAATGGTAACTGAAGCTTTCTTT. Residues: CASSQAKMVTEAFF.

V gene TRBV7-9 combines with J gene TRBJ1-1, with 11 bases fitting TRBD1. The V and J ends lost 4 bases and 9 bases, in that order; junction bases with no gene match: 10. Germline loops: CDR1 SEHNR, CDR2 FQNEAQ (reference sequence). This CDR3 spans 15 amino acids. The CDR3 spells CASSSKGDRGIQAFF. DNA of the CDR3: TGTGCCAGCAGCTCCAAAGGGGACAGGGGGATTCAAGCTTTCTTT.

The V call is TRBV12-5, the J call TRBJ2-3; no definite D call. V was trimmed by 0 bases and J by 3 bases, leaving 13 bases between them. CDR1 and CDR2 from the germline V gene are LGHNT and FRNRAP. The CDR3 loop spans 16 amino acids. CDR3 protein: CASGLVLWTETDTQYF. CDR3 coding DNA: TGTGCTAGTGGTTTGGTACTTTGGACGGAAACAGATACGCAGTATTTT.